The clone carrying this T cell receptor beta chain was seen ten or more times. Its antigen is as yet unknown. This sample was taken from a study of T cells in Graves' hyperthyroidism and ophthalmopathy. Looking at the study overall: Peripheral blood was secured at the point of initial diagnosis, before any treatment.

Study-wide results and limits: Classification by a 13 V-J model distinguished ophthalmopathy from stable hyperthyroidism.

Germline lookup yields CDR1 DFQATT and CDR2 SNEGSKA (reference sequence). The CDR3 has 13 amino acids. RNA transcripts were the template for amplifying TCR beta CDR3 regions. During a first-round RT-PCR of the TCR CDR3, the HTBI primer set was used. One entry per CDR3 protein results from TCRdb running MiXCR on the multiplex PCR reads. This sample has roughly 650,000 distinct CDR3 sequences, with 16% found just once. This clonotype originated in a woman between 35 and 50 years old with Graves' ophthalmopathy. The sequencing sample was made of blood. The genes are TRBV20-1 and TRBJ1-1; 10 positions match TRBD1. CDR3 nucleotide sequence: TGCAGAGCGGGACAGGGGATGAACACTGAAGCTTTCTTT. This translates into CRAGQGMNTEAFF.